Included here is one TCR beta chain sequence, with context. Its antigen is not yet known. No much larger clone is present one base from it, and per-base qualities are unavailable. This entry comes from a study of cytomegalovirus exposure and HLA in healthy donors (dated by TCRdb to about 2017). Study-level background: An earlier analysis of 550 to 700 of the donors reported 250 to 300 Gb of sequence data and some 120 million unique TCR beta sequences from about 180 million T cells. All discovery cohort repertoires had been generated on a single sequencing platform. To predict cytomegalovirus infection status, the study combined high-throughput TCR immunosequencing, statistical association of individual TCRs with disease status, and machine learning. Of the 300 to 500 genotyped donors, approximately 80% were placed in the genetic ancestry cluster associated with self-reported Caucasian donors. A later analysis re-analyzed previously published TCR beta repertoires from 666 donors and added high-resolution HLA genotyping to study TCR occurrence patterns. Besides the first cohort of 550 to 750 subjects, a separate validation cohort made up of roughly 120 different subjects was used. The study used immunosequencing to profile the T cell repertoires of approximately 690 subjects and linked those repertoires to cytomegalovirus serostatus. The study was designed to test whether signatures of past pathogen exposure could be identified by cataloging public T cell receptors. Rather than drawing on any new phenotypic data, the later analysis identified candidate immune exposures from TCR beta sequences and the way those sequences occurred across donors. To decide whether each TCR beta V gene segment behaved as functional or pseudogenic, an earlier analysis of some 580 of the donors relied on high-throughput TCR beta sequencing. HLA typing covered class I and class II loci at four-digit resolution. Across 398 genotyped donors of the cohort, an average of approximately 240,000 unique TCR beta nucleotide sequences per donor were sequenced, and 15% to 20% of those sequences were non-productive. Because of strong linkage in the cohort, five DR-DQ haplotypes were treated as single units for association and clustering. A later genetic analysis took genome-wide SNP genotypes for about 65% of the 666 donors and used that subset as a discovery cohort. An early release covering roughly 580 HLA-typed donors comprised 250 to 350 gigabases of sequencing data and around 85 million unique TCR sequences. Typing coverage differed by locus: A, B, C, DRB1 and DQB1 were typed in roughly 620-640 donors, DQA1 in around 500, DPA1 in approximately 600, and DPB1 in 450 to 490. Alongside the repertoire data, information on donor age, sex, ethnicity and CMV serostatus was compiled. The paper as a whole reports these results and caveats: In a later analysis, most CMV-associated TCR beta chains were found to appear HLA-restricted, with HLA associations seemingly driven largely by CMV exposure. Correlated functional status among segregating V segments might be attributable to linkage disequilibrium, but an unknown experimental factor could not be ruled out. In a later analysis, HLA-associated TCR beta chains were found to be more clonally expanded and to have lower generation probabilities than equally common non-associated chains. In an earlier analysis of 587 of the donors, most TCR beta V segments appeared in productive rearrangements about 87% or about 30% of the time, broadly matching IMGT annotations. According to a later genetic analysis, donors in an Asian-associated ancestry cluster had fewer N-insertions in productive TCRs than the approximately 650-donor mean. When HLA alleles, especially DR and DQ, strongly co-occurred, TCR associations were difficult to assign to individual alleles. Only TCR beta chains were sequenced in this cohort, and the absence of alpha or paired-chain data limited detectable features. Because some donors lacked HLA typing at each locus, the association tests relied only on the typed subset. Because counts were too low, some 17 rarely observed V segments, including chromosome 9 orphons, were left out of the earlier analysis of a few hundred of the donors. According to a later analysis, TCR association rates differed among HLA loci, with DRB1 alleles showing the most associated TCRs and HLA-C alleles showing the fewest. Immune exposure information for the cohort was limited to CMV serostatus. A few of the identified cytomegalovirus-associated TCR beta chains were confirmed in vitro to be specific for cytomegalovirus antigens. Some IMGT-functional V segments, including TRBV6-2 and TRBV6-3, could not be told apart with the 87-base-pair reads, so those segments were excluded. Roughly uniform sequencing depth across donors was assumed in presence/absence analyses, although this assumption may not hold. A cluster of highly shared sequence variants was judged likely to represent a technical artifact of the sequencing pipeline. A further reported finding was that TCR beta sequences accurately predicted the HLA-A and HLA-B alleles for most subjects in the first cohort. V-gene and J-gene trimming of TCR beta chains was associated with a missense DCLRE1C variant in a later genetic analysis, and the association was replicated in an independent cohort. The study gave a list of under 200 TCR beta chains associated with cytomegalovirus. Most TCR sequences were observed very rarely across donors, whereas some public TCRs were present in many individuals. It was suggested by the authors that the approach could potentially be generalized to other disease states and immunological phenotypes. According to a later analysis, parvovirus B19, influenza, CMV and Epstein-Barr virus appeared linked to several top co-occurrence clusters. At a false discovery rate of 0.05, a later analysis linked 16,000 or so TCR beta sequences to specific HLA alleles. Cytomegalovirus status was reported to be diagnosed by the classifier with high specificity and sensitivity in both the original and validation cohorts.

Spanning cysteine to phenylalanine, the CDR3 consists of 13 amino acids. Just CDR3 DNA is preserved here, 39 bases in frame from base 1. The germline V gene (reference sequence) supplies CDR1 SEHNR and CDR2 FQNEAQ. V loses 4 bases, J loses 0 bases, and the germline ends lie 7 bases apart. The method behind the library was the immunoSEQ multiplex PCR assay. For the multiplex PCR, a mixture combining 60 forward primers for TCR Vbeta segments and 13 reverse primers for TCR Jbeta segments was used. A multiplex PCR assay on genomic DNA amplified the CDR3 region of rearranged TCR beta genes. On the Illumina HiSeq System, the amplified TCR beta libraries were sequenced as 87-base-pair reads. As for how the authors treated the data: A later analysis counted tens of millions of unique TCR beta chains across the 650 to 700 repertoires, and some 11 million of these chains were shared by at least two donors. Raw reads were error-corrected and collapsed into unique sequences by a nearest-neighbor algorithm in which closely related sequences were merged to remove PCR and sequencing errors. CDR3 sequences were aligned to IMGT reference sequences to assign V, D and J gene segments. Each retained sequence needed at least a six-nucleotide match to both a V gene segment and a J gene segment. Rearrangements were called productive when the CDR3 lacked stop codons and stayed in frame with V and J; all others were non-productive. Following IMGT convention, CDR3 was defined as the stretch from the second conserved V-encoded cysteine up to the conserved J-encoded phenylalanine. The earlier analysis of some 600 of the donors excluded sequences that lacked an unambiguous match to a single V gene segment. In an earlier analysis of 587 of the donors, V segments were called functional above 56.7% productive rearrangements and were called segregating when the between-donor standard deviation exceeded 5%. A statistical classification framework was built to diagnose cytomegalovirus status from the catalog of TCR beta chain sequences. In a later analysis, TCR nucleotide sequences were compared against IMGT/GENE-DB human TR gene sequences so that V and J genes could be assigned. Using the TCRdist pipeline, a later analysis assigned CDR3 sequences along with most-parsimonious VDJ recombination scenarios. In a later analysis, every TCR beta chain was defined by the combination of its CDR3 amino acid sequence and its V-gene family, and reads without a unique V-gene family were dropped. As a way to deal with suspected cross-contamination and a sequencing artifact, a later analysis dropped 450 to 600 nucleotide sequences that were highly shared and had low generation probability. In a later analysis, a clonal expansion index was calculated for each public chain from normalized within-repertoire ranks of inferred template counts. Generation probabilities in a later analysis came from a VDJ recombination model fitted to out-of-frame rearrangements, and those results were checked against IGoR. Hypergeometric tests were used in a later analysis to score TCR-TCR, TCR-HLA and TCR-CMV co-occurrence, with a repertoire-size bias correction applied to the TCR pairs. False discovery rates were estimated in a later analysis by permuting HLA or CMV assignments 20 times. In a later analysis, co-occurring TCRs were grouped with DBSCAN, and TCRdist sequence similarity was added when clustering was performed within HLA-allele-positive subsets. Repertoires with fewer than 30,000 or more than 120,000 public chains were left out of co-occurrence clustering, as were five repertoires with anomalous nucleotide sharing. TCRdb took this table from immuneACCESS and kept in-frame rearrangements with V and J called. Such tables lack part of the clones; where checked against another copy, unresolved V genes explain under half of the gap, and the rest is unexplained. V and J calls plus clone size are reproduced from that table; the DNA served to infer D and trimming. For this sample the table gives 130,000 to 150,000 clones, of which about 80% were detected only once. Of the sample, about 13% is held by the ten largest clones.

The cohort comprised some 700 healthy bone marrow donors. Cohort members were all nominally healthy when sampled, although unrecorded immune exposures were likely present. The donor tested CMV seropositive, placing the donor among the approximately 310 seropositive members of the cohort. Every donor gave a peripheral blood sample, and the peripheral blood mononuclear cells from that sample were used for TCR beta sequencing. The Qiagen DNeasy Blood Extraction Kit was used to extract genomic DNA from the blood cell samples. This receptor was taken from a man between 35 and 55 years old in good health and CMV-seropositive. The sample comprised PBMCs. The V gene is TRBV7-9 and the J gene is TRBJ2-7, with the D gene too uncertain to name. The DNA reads TGTGCCAGCAGCTACTTAAGCTCCTACGAGCAGTACTTC. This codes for CASSYLSSYEQYF. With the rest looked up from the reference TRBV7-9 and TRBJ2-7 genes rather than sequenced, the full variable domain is DTGVSQNPRHKITKRGQNVTFRCDPISEHNRLYWYRQTLGQGPEFLTYFQNEAQLEKSRLLSDRFSAERPKGSFSTLEIQRTEQGDSAMYLCASSYLSSYEQYFGPGTRLTVT.